These T cell receptor beta chains were read from a single sample in a study of cytomegalovirus exposure and HLA in healthy donors. Assay: immunoSEQ multiplex PCR; the TCRdb copy retains only in-frame clones and omits some. The repertoire holds tens of thousands of clones, more than 70% seen once, with 2% to 2.5% in the top ten. Material: PBMCs. Receptors were obtained from a man aged 35-49 years in good health and CMV-seronegative. Both conserved end residues are part of each CDR3. The order of the fields is clone size, J gene, D gene, V gene, CDR3 DNA, CDR3 protein. The D gene is left open where the match is weak. Expanded clones are given a class, and other clones once, few, many or no size at all.

>-|TRBJ1-4|-|TRBV7-3
TGTGCCAGCAGCGAAGGGCAGGGTAATGAAAAACTGTTTTTT
CASSEGQGNEKLFF
>-|TRBJ1-5|-|TRBV19
TGTGCCAGTAGTATAGGACGGACAGTGGATCAGCCCCAGCATTTT
CASSIGRTVDQPQHF
>-|TRBJ1-5|-|TRBV10-2
TGCGCCAGCAGCCTGGGGGCGGCTCAGCCCCAGCATTTT
CASSLGAAQPQHF
>few|TRBJ1-2|-|TRBV5-1
TGCGCCAGCAGCTTGGATACAGGTTCTAGGCGCTACACCTTC
CASSLDTGSRRYTF
>-|TRBJ2-5|TRBD2|TRBV5-1
TGCGCCAGCAGCGGAACTAGCGGGAGGGCTGGGGAGACCCAGTACTTC
CASSGTSGRAGETQYF
>-|TRBJ1-2|-|TRBV6-1
TGTGCCAGCAGTGAAAGGAGGCCAGCTAACTATGGCTACACCTTC
CASSERRPANYGYTF
>-|TRBJ2-6|-|TRBV6-4
TGTGCCAGCAGTGAAGGAGGCTCTGGGGCCAACGTCCTGACTTTC
CASSEGGSGANVLTF
>-|TRBJ2-1|TRBD2|TRBV29-1
TGCAGCGTCGGACCGACTAGCGGGAGGGCAACGGCTGAGCAGTTCTTC
CSVGPTSGRATAEQFF
>-|TRBJ2-1|-|TRBV19
TGTGCCAGTAGTACCCCCGGGTCCTACAATGAGCAGTTCTTC
CASSTPGSYNEQFF
>-|TRBJ2-5|-|TRBV29-1
TGCAGCGTTGATGGTCGGGGGGAGACCCAGTACTTC
CSVDGRGETQYF
>-|TRBJ1-2|-|TRBV27
TGTGCCAGCAGTCCCTCTCGAGCCTATGGCTACACCTTC
CASSPSRAYGYTF
>-|TRBJ1-2|-|TRBV4-1
TGCGCCAGCCAAGCATATCAAAGGGGAGGGGACGGTAACTATGGCTACACCTTC
CASQAYQRGGDGNYGYTF
>once|TRBJ2-7|TRBD1|TRBV5-6
TGTGCCAGCAGCGTTTCGGGACAGGGCCCCTACGAGCAGTACTTC
CASSVSGQGPYEQYF
>few|TRBJ1-1|TRBD1|TRBV4-2
TGTGCCAGCAGCCAAGGCAACAGGGGTTACCTGAACACTGAAGCTTTCTTT
CASSQGNRGYLNTEAFF
>-|TRBJ2-1|-|TRBV4-1
TGCGCCAGCAGCCAAGGGCCCCTCTCCTACAATGAGCAGTTCTTC
CASSQGPLSYNEQFF
>-|TRBJ1-5|TRBD1|TRBV27
TGTGCCAGCAGTTTAGGGACAGGCCCCAATCAGCCCCAGCATTTT
CASSLGTGPNQPQHF
>-|TRBJ1-1|-|TRBV29-1
TGCAGCGTTGCTAATACGAACACTGAAGCTTTCTTT
CSVANTNTEAFF
>-|TRBJ1-2|TRBD1|TRBV6-1
TGTGCCAGCAGTGAGACAGGGGATGATGGCTACACCTTC
CASSETGDDGYTF
>once|TRBJ1-5|-|TRBV10-3
TGTGCCATCACGGAGAGCAATCAGCCCCAGCATTTT
CAITESNQPQHF
>-|TRBJ2-3|-|TRBV7-2
TGTGCCAGCAGCCCACAGACTACCCTCACAGATACGCAGTATTTT
CASSPQTTLTDTQYF
>once|TRBJ1-1|-|TRBV4-2
TGTGCCAGCAGCCAAGGAGTAGGGGCCAACACTGAAGCTTTCTTT
CASSQGVGANTEAFF
>-|TRBJ1-5|-|TRBV11-3
TGTGCCAGCAGCTTAGATGGCGGTAGCAATCAGCCCCAGCATTTT
CASSLDGGSNQPQHF
>-|TRBJ2-7|TRBD2|TRBV7-9
TGTGCCAGCAGCTTATCTAGCGGTCGGTACGAGCAGTACTTC
CASSLSSGRYEQYF
>-|TRBJ2-2|TRBD2|TRBV5-4
TGTGCCAGCAGCTTGGTACTGAGCGGGGGGGCCGGGGAGCTGTTTTTT
CASSLVLSGGAGELFF
>-|TRBJ2-1|TRBD2|TRBV4-1
TGCGCCAGCAGCCAAGAGGGCGGGGGGCCCCTGGTTGGAGAGCAGTTCTTC
CASSQEGGGPLVGEQFF
>-|TRBJ1-4|TRBD1|TRBV5-1
TGCGCCAGCAGCTTAACAGGGGGTGAAAAACTGTTTTTT
CASSLTGGEKLFF
>-|TRBJ1-1|-|TRBV2
TGTGCCAGCAGTGAATGGGGGGGTCCGCGACCTGAAGCTTTCTTT
CASSEWGGPRPEAFF
>few|TRBJ1-1|-|TRBV5-1
TGCGCCAGCAGCTTGGATCCACAGGCGAACACTGAAGCTTTCTTT
CASSLDPQANTEAFF
>once|TRBJ2-1|-|TRBV5-1
TGCGCCAGCAGCTTGGTACCGACTAGTGACAATGAGCAGTTCTTC
CASSLVPTSDNEQFF
>-|TRBJ2-1|TRBD2|TRBV9
TGTGCCAGCAGCGGCGGGGCCCCGGGAGGGCACAATGAGCAGTTCTTC
CASSGGAPGGHNEQFF
>-|TRBJ2-2|-|TRBV5-1
TGCGCCAGCAGCCCCCTTGAGGCCGGGGAGCTGTTTTTT
CASSPLEAGELFF
>-|TRBJ2-2|TRBD1|TRBV11-3
TGTGCCAGCAGCTCCGGACAGGGGTATACCGGGGAGCTGTTTTTT
CASSSGQGYTGELFF
>-|TRBJ2-7|-|TRBV2
TGTGCCAGCAGTGAATCGGGGGAGTACGAGCAGTACTTC
CASSESGEYEQYF
>-|TRBJ1-3|-|TRBV9
TGTGCCAGCAGCGTACGGTCAGGGTACCCTGGAAACACCATATATTTT
CASSVRSGYPGNTIYF
>-|TRBJ2-2|-|TRBV2
TGTGCCAGCAGGCAACAAGGGGTCGCCGGGGAGCTGTTTTTT
CASRQQGVAGELFF
>once|TRBJ1-1|-|TRBV20-1
TGCAGTGCTAGTAGGGGAACTGAAGCTTTCTTT
CSASRGTEAFF
>-|TRBJ1-5|TRBD1|TRBV2
TGTGCCAGCAGTTGGCAGGGGGACAGCAATCAGCCCCAGCATTTT
CASSWQGDSNQPQHF
>-|TRBJ2-2|-|TRBV19
TGTGCCAGTAGTATGGCCAGGGGTCGGGAGCTGTTTTTT
CASSMARGRELFF
>-|TRBJ2-3|-|TRBV14
TGTGCCAGCAGCCAAGCCCACGGGTGGGCGCAGTATTTT
CASSQAHGWAQYF